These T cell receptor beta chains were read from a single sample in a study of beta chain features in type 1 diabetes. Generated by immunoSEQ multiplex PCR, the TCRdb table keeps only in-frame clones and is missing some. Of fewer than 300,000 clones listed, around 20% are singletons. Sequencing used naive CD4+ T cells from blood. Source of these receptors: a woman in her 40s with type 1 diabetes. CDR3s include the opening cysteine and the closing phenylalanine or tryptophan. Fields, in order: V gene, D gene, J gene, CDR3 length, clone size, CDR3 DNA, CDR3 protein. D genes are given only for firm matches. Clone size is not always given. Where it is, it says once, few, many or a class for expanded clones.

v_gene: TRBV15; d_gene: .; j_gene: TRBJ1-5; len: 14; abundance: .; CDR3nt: TGTGCCACCAGCACCCGAGTGGGCAATCAGCCCCAGCATTTT; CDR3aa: CATSTRVGNQPQHF
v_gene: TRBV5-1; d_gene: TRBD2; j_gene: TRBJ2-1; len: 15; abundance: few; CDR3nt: TGCGCCAGCAGCTTGATGGCTAGCGGGATCGATGAGCAGTTCTTC; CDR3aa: CASSLMASGIDEQFF
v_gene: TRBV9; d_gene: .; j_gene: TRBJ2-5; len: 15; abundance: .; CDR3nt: TGTGCCAGCACCCGCGTAGGAACAGCAGGAGAGACCCAGTACTTC; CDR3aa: CASTRVGTAGETQYF
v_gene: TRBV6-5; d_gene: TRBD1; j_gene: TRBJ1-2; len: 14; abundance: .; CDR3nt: TGTGCCAGCAGTTACTCCCCACAGGGGGCTGGCTACACCTTC; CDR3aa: CASSYSPQGAGYTF
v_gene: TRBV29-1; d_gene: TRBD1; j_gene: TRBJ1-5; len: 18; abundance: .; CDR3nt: TGCAGCGTTGAAGTTCCGGACAGGGGGCGGCGGGGCAATCAGCCCCAGCATTTT; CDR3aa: CSVEVPDRGRRGNQPQHF
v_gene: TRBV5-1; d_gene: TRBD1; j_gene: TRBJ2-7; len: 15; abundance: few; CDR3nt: TGCGCCAGCAGCCCGGGACAGGGGGCAAAAGGAGAGCAGTACTTC; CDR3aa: CASSPGQGAKGEQYF
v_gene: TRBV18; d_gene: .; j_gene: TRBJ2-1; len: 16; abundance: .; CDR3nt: TGTGCCAGCTCACCACCGGGCCAACACTCCTACAATGAGCAGTTCTTC; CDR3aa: CASSPPGQHSYNEQFF
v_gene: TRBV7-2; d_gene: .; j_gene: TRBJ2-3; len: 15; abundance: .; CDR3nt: TGTGCCAGCAGCCCAGAGGCTAGCCTAACAGATACGCAGTATTTT; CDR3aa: CASSPEASLTDTQYF
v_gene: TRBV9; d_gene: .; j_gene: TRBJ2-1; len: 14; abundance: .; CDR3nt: TGTGCCAGCAGCGGACCTAGCACCTACAATGAGCAGTTCTTC; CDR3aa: CASSGPSTYNEQFF
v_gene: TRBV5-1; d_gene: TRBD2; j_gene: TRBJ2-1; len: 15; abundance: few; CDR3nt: TGCGCCAGCCTATTGACTAGCGGGGCGTACGGGGAGCAGTTCTTC; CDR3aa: CASLLTSGAYGEQFF
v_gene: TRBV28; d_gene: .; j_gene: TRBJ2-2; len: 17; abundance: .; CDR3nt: TGTGCCAGCAGTTTACTCGGCCGGGGTCCGAACACCGGGGAGCTGTTTTTT; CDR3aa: CASSLLGRGPNTGELFF
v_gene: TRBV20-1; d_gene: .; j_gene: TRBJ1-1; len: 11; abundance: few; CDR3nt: TGCAGTGCCTACTCAGGAACTGAAGCTTTCTTT; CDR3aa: CSAYSGTEAFF
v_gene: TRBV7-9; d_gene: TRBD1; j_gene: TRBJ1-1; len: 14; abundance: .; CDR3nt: TGTGCCAGCGGCTCAGGACAGGTTAACACTGAAGCTTTCTTT; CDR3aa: CASGSGQVNTEAFF
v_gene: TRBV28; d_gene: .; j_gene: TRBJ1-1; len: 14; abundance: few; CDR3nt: TGTGCCAGCAGCTCGGACAAAATGAACACTGAAGCTTTCTTT; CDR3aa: CASSSDKMNTEAFF
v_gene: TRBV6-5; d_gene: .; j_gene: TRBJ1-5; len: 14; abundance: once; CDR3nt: TGTGCCAGCAGTTACTCGTACAGAGATCAGCCCCAGCATTTT; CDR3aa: CASSYSYRDQPQHF
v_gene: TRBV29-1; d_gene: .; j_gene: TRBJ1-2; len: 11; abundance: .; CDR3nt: TGCAGCGTGGCAGAAAACTATGGCTACACCTTC; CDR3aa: CSVAENYGYTF
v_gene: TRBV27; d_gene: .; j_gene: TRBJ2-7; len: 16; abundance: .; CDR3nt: TGTGCCAGCAGTTCCCGAAAGGGGGATGGAGGTTACGAGCAGTACTTC; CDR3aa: CASSSRKGDGGYEQYF
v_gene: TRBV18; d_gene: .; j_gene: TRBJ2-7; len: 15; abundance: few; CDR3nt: TGTGCCAGCTCACCTAACGGGATTTTCACCTACGAGCAGTACTTC; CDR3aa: CASSPNGIFTYEQYF
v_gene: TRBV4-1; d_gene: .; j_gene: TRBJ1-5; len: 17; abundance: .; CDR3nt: TGCGCCAGCAGCCAAGAAAGAAGAGGAATTAGCAATCAGCCCCAGCATTTT; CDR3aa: CASSQERRGISNQPQHF
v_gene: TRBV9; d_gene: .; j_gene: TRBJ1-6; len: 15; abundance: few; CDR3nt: TGTGCCAGCAGCGTAGATGGAGGGTGGGATTCACCCCTCCACTTT; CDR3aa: CASSVDGGWDSPLHF